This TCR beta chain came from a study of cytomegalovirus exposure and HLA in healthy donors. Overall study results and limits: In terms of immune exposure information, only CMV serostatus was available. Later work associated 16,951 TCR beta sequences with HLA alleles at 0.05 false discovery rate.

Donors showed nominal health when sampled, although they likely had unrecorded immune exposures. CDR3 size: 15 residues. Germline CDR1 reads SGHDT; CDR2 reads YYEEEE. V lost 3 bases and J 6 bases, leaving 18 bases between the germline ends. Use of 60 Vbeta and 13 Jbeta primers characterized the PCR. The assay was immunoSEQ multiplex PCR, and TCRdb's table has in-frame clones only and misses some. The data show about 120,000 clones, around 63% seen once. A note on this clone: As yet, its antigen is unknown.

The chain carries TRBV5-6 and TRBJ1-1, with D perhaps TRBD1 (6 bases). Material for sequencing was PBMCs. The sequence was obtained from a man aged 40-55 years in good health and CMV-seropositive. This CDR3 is CASSSLDRFNPEAFF. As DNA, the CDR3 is TGTGCCAGCAGCTCCCTCGACAGGTTCAACCCTGAAGCTTTCTTT.